This TCR beta chain is drawn from a study of cytomegalovirus exposure and HLA in healthy donors. Amplification used 60 Vbeta primers and 13 Jbeta primers. The table came from immunoSEQ multiplex PCR; TCRdb's copy has only in-frame clones and leaves some out. The repertoire consists of a few hundred thousand clones, with about 75% occurring once and the leading ten covering under 2%. Study observations and caveats: Sequencing probably produced one cluster of sequence variants that were highly shared. Within an earlier analysis, most TCR beta V segments proved productive either about 90% or about 30% of the time.

As regards this clone: As yet, its antigen is unknown.

CDR1 and CDR2 from the germline V gene are LNHDA and SQIVND (reference sequence). The trim removed 6 bases at V and 2 bases at J, leaving 4 bases unmatched. This CDR3 has 14 amino acids. The TCR originated in a woman aged 30 to 39 in good health and CMV-seronegative. V and J are TRBV19 and TRBJ1-5; 7 bases map to TRBD1. Material: PBMCs. CDR3 loop: CASRPTGGNQPQHF. CDR3 in DNA: TGTGCCAGTAGGCCTACAGGGGGCAATCAGCCCCAGCATTTT.